This T cell receptor beta chain was identified during a study of stem cell transplantation in POMP-related autoinflammatory disease. Study details: The study hypothesized thymoproteasome defects skew the TRB repertoire via impaired CD8+ selection.

Sequencing used immunoSEQ multiplex PCR; TCRdb keeps in-frame clones, though not all of them. Of more than 20,000 clones in the sample, 82% were seen once. General study results and limits: In patients with PRAID, every analyzed T-cell subset tended to show lower diversity and higher clonality. Patients with PRAID showed a restricted number of unique TRB V-J gene pairings.

With regard to this clone: Its antigen is as yet unknown.

PRAID combined immunodeficiency and autoinflammation. This sequence was found in a human donor with POMP-related autoinflammation and immune dysregulation (PRAID). Specimen: CD4+ T cells from PBMCs, collected before stem cell transplantation.

As DNA, the CDR3 is TGTGCCAGCAGGGGGGTTATGGGGTATGGAAACACCATATATTTT. It specifies CASRGVMGYGNTIYF. The V gene is TRBV2, the J gene TRBJ1-3; D may be TRBD1 (5 bases). With 6 bases removed from V and 3 bases from J, the gap between germline ends came to 15 bases. CDR1 is SNHLY and CDR2 is FYNNEI in the germline V gene. The CDR3 is 15 amino acids.